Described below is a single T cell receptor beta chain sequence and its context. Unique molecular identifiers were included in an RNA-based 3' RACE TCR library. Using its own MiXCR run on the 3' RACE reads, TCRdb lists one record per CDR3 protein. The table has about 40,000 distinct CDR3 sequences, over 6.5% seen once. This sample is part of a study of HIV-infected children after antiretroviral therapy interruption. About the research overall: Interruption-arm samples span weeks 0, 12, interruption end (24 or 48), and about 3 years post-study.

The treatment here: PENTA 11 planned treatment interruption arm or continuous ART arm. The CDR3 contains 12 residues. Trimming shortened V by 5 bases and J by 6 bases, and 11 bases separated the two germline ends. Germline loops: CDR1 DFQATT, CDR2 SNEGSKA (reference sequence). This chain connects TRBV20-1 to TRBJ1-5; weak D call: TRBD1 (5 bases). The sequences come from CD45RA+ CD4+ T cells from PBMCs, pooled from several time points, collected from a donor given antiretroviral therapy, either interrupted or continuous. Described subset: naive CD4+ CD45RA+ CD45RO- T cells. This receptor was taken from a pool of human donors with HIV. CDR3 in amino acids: CSASDSLQPQHF. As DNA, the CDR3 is TGCAGTGCTTCCGACAGTCTTCAGCCCCAGCATTTT.